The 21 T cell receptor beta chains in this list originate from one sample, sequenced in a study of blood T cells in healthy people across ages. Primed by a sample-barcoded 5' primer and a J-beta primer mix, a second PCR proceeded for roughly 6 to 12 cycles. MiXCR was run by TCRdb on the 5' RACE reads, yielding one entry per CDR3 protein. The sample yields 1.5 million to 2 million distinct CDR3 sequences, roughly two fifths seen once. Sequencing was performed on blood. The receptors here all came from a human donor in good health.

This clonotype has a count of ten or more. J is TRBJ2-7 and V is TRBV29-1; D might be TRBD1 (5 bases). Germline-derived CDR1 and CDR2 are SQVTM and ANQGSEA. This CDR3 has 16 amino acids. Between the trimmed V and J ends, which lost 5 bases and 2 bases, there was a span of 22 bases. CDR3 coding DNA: TGCAGCGTTTGTCTCGTTGGGGCGGAGTTGGCCTACGAGCAGTACTTC. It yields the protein CSVCLVGAELAYEQYF.

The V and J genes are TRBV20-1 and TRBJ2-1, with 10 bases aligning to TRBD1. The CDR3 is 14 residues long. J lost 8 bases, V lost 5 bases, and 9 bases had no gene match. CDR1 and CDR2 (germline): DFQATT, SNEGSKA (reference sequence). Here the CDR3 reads CSAPDRGLFDEQFF. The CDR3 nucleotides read TGCAGTGCTCCAGACAGGGGGCTGTTTGATGAGCAGTTCTTC.

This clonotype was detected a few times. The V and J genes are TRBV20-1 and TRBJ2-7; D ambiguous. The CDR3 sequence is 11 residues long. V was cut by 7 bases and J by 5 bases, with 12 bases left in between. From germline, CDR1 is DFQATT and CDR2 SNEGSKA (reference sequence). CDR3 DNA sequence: TGCAGTGAGACCAAGGGCCACGAGCAGTACTTC. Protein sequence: CSETKGHEQYF.

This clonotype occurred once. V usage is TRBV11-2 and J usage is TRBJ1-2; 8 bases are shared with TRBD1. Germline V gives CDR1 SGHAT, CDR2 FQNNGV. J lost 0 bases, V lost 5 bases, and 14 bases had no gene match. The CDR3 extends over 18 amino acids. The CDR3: CASSVKRTGLLSNYGYTF. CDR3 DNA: TGTGCCAGCAGCGTAAAAAGGACAGGGCTGCTTTCTAACTATGGCTACACCTTC.

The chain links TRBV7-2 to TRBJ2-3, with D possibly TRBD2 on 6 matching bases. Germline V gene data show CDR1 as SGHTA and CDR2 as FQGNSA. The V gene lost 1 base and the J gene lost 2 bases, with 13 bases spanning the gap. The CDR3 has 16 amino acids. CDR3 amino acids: CASSLVALAVTDTQYF. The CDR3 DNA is TGTGCCAGCAGCTTAGTTGCATTAGCGGTCACAGATACGCAGTATTTT.

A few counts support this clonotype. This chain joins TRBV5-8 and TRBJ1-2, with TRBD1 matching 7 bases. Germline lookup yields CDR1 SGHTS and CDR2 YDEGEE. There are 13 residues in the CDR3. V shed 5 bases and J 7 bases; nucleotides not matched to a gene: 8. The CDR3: CASRLQGLSGYTF. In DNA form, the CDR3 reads TGTGCCAGCAGGTTACAGGGGTTGAGTGGCTACACCTTC.

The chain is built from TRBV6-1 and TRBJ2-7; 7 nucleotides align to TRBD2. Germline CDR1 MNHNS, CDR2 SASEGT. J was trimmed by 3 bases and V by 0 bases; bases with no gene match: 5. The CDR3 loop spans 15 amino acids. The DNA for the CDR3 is TGTGCCAGCAGTGAAGCTCTCGGGGGGTACTACGAGCAGTACTTC. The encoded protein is CASSEALGGYYEQYF.

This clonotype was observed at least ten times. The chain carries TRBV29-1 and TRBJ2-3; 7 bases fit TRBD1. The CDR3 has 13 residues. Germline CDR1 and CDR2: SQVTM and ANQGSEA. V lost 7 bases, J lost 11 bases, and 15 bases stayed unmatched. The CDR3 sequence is CSAEGQQSTQQYF. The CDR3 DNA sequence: TGCAGCGCCGAGGGACAGCAAAGTACCCAGCAGTATTTT.

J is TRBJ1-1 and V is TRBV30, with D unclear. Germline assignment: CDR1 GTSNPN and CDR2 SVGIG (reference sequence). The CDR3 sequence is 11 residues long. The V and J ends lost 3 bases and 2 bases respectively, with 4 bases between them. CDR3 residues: CAWRDNTEAFF. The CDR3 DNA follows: TGTGCCTGGAGGGATAACACTGAAGCTTTCTTT.

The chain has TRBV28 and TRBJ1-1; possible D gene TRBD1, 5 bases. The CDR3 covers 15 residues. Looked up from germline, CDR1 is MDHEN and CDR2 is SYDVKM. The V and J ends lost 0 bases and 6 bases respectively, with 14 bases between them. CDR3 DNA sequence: TGTGCCAGCAGTTTATGGCAGGCCCTGGGGGCTGAAGCTTTCTTT. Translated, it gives CASSLWQALGAEAFF.

The CDR3 DNA is TGTGCCAGCAGAATGACAGGGGCTACCTACGAGCAGTACTTC. It translates to CASRMTGATYEQYF. The chain has TRBV12-3 or TRBV12-4 and TRBJ2-7, with 8 bases aligning to TRBD1. V gave up 6 bases and J gave up 2 bases; unmatched junction bases: 6. The CDR3 consists of 14 residues.

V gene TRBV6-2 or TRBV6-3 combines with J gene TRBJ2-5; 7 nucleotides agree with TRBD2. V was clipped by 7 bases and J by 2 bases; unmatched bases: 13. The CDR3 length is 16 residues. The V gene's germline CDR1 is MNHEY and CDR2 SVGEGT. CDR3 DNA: TGTGCCAGCACCCACCCTGGGAGGGTCCCTCAAGAGACCCAGTACTTC. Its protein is CASTHPGRVPQETQYF.

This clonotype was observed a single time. The CDR3, as DNA: TGTGCCAGCAGCTTAACGACGGGACTAGCCGGAGATACGCAGTATTTT. The encoded protein is CASSLTTGLAGDTQYF. V usage is TRBV3-1 and J usage is TRBJ2-3; 9 bases fit TRBD2. This CDR3 spans 16 amino acids. Germline V lookup: CDR1 LGHDT, CDR2 YNNKEL (reference sequence). Losses at the gene ends were 5 bases for V and 5 bases for J; bases not matched to a gene: 11.

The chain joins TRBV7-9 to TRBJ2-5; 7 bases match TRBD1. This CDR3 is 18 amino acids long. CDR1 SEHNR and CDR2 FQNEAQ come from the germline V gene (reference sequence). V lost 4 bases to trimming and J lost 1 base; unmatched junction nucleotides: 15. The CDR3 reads CASSSPPDREFIQETQYF. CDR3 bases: TGTGCCAGCAGCTCACCGCCTGACAGGGAATTCATCCAAGAGACCCAGTACTTC.

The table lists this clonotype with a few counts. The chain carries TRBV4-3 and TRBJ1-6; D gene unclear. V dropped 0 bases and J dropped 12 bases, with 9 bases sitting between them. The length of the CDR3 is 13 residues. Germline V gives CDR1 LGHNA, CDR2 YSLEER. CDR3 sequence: CASSQELKEPLHF. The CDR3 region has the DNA TGCGCCAGCAGCCAAGAACTGAAGGAACCCCTCCACTTT.

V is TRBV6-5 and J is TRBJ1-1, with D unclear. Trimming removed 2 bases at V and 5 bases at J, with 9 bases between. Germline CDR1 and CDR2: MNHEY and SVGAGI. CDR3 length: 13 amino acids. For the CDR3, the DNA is TGTGCCAGCAGTTACGGGGATAGGACTGAAGCTTTCTTT. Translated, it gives CASSYGDRTEAFF.

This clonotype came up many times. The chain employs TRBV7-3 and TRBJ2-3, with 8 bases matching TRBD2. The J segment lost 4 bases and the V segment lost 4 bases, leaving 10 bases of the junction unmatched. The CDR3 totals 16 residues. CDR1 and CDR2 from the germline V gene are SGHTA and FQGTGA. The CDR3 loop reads CASSSLGGGGSDTQYF. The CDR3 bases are TGTGCCAGCAGCTCCCTCGGAGGCGGGGGGTCAGATACGCAGTATTTT.

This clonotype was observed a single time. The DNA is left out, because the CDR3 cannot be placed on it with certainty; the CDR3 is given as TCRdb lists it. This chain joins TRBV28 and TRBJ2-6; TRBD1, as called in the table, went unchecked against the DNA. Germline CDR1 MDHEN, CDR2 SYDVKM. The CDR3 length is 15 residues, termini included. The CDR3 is CASSLVGQGANVRTF.

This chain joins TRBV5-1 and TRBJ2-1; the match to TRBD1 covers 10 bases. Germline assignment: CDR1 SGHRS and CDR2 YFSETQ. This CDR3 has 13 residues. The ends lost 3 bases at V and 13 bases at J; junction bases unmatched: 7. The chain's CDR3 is CASSSNRDRGQFF. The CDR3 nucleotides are TGCGCCAGCAGCTCGAATCGGGACAGGGGTCAGTTCTTC.

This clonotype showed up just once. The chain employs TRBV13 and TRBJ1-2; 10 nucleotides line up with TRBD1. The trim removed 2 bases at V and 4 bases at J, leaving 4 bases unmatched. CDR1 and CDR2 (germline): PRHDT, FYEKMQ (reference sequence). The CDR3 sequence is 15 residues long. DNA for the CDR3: TGTGCCAGCAGCTTATGGGGACAGGGGATCTATGGCTACACCTTC. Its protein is CASSLWGQGIYGYTF. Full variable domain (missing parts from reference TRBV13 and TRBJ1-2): AAGVIQSPRHLIKEKRETATLKCYPIPRHDTVYWYQQGPGQDPQFLISFYEKMQSDKGSIPDRFSAQQFSDYHSELNMSSLELGDSALYFCASSLWGQGIYGYTFGSGTRLTVV.

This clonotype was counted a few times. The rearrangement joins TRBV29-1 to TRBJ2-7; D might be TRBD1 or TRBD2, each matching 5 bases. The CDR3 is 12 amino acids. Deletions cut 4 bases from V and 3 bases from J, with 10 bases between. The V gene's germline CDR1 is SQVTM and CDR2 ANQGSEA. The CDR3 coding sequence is TGCAGCGTTGCGGGACCTATCTACGAGCAGTACTTC. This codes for CSVAGPIYEQYF.